This is a list of T cell receptor beta chains from one sample in a study of T cell responses to AZD1222 COVID-19 vaccine. Produced via immunoSEQ multiplex PCR; TCRdb's table is partial and in-frame only. The profile shows about 42,000 clones, around 88% of them singletons. The sequenced sample was peripheral blood, obtained 28 days after the second AZD1222 dose. Every receptor here comes from an adult who received the AZD1222 COVID-19 vaccine. Both conserved end residues are part of each CDR3. The order of the fields is clone size, D gene, V gene, J gene, CDR3 DNA, CDR3 protein. The D gene is left open where the match is weak. Size is omitted from some rows. Given values are once, few, many or a class for expanded clones.

-	TRBD1	TRBV6-6	TRBJ2-1	TGTGCCAGCAGTTATATACAGGGGGCTGAGCAGTTCTTC	CASSYIQGAEQFF
-	-	TRBV29-1	TRBJ2-1	TGCAGCGTTGGAGGGGGCTCCTACAATGAGCAGTTCTTC	CSVGGGSYNEQFF
-	-	TRBV7-2	TRBJ2-3	TGTGCCAGCGGCGACTTTCTCGGGGCCTACACAGATACGCAGTATTTT	CASGDFLGAYTDTQYF
-	-	TRBV15	TRBJ2-6	TGTGCCACCAGCAGATTACAGGGCTCTGGGGCCAACGTCCTGACTTTC	CATSRLQGSGANVLTF
-	TRBD1	TRBV3-1/TRBV3-2	TRBJ2-1	TGTGCCAGCAGCCAACCCGGGACAGACAATGAGCAGTTCTTC	CASSQPGTDNEQFF
-	-	TRBV13	TRBJ1-1	TGTGCCAGCAGCTTAGGGCCACCAGGGTTGAATGAAGCTTTCTTT	CASSLGPPGLNEAFF
once	-	TRBV19	TRBJ2-1	TGTGCCAGTAGTATAGGAGGAGGGAGGCAGAATGAGCAGTTCTTC	CASSIGGGRQNEQFF
-	-	TRBV7-3	TRBJ2-5	TGTGCCAGCAGCTTATATCCGGGGTCGGAGACCCAGTACTTC	CASSLYPGSETQYF
-	TRBD1	TRBV7-6	TRBJ1-5	TGTGCCAGCAGCTTGCAGGGGGGCGTGAATCAGCCCCAGCATTTT	CASSLQGGVNQPQHF
-	TRBD1	TRBV14	TRBJ1-2	TGTGCCAGCAGCCCCCGCACAGGGGATGGCTACACCTTC	CASSPRTGDGYTF
-	-	TRBV12-3/TRBV12-4	TRBJ2-7	TGTGCCAGCAGTTTCACAACCTCCTACGAGCAGTACTTC	CASSFTTSYEQYF
-	-	TRBV27	TRBJ2-7	TGTGCCAGCAGTTCCGGGACCGCCGGGGTTGAGCAGTACTTC	CASSSGTAGVEQYF
few	-	TRBV27	TRBJ2-7	TGTGCCAGCAGCCCCACAAGTCAATACGAGCAGTACTTC	CASSPTSQYEQYF
-	-	TRBV15	TRBJ1-4	TGTGCCACCAGCAGAGAAAGAGGGGCAGGGTCCTATTCAACTAATGAAAAACTGTTTTTT	CATSRERGAGSYSTNEKLFF
-	-	TRBV3-1/TRBV3-2	TRBJ2-5	TGTGCCAGCAGCCAAGTTGCAGAGACCCAGTACTTC	CASSQVAETQYF
few	-	TRBV29-1	TRBJ1-5	TGCAGCGTTGGGTCTGGTAGCAATCAGCCCCAGCATTTT	CSVGSGSNQPQHF
-	TRBD1	TRBV14	TRBJ1-1	TGTGCCAGCAGCCGGGGGACCGGGACAGGGGTGAACACTGAAGCTTTCTTT	CASSRGTGTGVNTEAFF
-	-	TRBV5-1	TRBJ2-3	TGCGCCAGCAGCTTGGATCCGGGAGCCACAGATACGCAGTATTTT	CASSLDPGATDTQYF
-	-	TRBV10-3	TRBJ1-3	TGTGCCATCAGCGCCGCGACGGCTGGAAACACCATATATTTT	CAISAATAGNTIYF
-	-	TRBV2	TRBJ1-1	TGTGCCAGCAGTGTGAGGGGGGATGGCACTGAAGCTTTCTTT	CASSVRGDGTEAFF
-	-	TRBV5-8	TRBJ1-5	TGTGCCAGCAGCCTTCGACTCGACGGCTATAGCAATCAGCCCCAGCATTTT	CASSLRLDGYSNQPQHF
-	-	TRBV12-3/TRBV12-4	TRBJ2-2	TGTGCCAGCAGTTCCGATACCGGGGAGCTGTTTTTT	CASSSDTGELFF
-	TRBD2	TRBV24-1	TRBJ2-2	TGTGCCACCAGTGCGGCGCGGGAGTTCACCGGGGAGCTGTTTTTT	CATSAAREFTGELFF
-	TRBD2	TRBV4-2	TRBJ2-5	TGTGCCAGCAGCCTGACTAGCGGGAGCTGGGAGACCCAGTACTTC	CASSLTSGSWETQYF
-	-	TRBV27	TRBJ2-1	TGTGCCAGCATCCGGATAGGGGGGAGCTCCTACAATGAGCAGTTCTTC	CASIRIGGSSYNEQFF
-	TRBD1	TRBV29-1	TRBJ1-1	TGCAGCGTTGAAGGACAGGGGATCGCTGAAGCTTTCTTT	CSVEGQGIAEAFF
-	TRBD1	TRBV6-5	TRBJ2-2	TGTGCCAGCAGTCGAACAGGGGGAGTCGTCGGGGAGCTGTTTTTT	CASSRTGGVVGELFF
-	-	TRBV3-1/TRBV3-2	TRBJ2-7	TGTGCCAGCAGCCAAGACGACTACGAGCAGTACTTC	CASSQDDYEQYF
-	TRBD1	TRBV5-1	TRBJ1-6	TGCGCCAGCAGCTTGGGGACAGGCTACGTTAATTCACCCCTCCACTTT	CASSLGTGYVNSPLHF
few	TRBD2	TRBV5-6	TRBJ2-2	TGTGCCAGCAGCTTGGAGATTAGCGGGAGGGTCGCGAACACCGGGGAGCTGTTTTTT	CASSLEISGRVANTGELFF
-	-	TRBV5-1	TRBJ2-7	TGCGCCAGCAGCAAATCCGGGACCACCTACGAGCAGTACTTC	CASSKSGTTYEQYF
once	-	TRBV7-9	TRBJ2-3	TGTGCCAGCAGCTTAGGGTACGGAGTATCCGAGACAGATACGCAGTATTTT	CASSLGYGVSETDTQYF
-	-	TRBV19	TRBJ2-5	TGTGCCAGTAGTGCTAACCAAGAGACCCAGTACTTC	CASSANQETQYF
-	-	TRBV30	TRBJ1-1	TGTGCCGGCGAGGGACCTGAAGCTTTCTTT	CAGEGPEAFF
-	-	TRBV9	TRBJ2-7	TGTGCCAGCAGCCCATCGGACTTGTTTTACGAGCAGTACTTC	CASSPSDLFYEQYF
-	TRBD1	TRBV10-3	TRBJ1-2	TGTGCCATCAGTGACCGGGACAGGGGGCTCTATGGCTACACCTTC	CAISDRDRGLYGYTF
-	TRBD1	TRBV29-1	TRBJ1-2	TGCAGCGCCGCCTGGGACAGTACGAATGGCTACACCTTC	CSAAWDSTNGYTF
-	-	TRBV3-1/TRBV3-2	TRBJ2-1	TGTGCCAGCAGTACCTACAATGAGCAGTTCTTC	CASSTYNEQFF
-	TRBD2	TRBV6-5	TRBJ2-7	TGTGCCAGCATAGCTCGGGAGGGGTCCTACGAGCAGTACTTC	CASIAREGSYEQYF
once	-	TRBV18	TRBJ2-5	TGTGCCAGCTCACCACGGGCCTGGGGGGAGACCCAGTACTTC	CASSPRAWGETQYF
-	TRBD1	TRBV5-1	TRBJ1-4	TGCGCCAGCAGCTCAGAAGGGGGCGGTGAAAAACTGTTTTTT	CASSSEGGGEKLFF